Listed below are T cell receptor beta chains from one sample, sequenced in a study of response to subunit inactivated influenza vaccine. TCRdb independently ran MiXCR on the RT-PCR reads; one entry per CDR3 protein. The table has 500,000 to 550,000 distinct CDR3 sequences, 6% to 9% seen once. Source: PBMCs from blood, taken about 23 months after vaccination. These receptors were obtained from a man between 45 and 75 years old who received an inactivated influenza vaccine. CDR3s include the opening cysteine and the closing phenylalanine or tryptophan. The order of the fields is V gene, D gene, clone size, J gene, CDR3 protein, CDR3 DNA. A D gene is named only where the DNA matches it firmly. Where a row states a size, it is once, few, many or the class of an expanded clone; other rows omit it.

v_call: TRBV3-1; d_call: .; clone_size: .; j_call: TRBJ2-5; cdr3_aa: CASSQPRRDNQETQYF; cdr3_nt: TGTGCCAGCAGCCAACCACGCCGGGACAACCAAGAGACCCAGTACTTC
v_call: TRBV2; d_call: .; clone_size: few; j_call: TRBJ2-4; cdr3_aa: CASTRGGISAIQYF; cdr3_nt: TGTGCCAGCACTCGAGGGGGGATAAGTGCCATTCAGTACTTC
v_call: TRBV12-3/TRBV12-4; d_call: TRBD1; clone_size: many; j_call: TRBJ1-5; cdr3_aa: CASSQGQPNQPQHF; cdr3_nt: TGTGCCAGCAGCCAGGGACAGCCCAATCAGCCCCAGCATTTT
v_call: TRBV5-6; d_call: .; clone_size: .; j_call: TRBJ2-1; cdr3_aa: CASGPGPVHEQFF; cdr3_nt: TGTGCCAGCGGCCCCGGGCCAGTACATGAGCAGTTCTTC
v_call: TRBV5-1; d_call: TRBD2; clone_size: few; j_call: TRBJ2-3; cdr3_aa: CASSRISGDTDTQYF; cdr3_nt: TGCGCCAGCAGCCGGATTAGCGGGGACACAGATACGCAGTATTTT
v_call: TRBV20-1; d_call: .; clone_size: many; j_call: TRBJ2-7; cdr3_aa: CSAREPNYEQYF; cdr3_nt: TGCAGTGCTAGAGAACCGAACTACGAGCAGTACTTC
v_call: TRBV15; d_call: .; clone_size: few; j_call: TRBJ2-6; cdr3_aa: CATSRGGPAGANVLTF; cdr3_nt: TGTGCCACCAGCAGAGGGGGCCCGGCGGGGGCCAACGTCCTGACTTTC
v_call: TRBV6-2/TRBV6-3; d_call: TRBD2; clone_size: few; j_call: TRBJ2-7; cdr3_aa: CASRTRDYSYEQYF; cdr3_nt: TGTGCCAGCAGAACCCGGGACTACTCCTACGAGCAGTACTTC
v_call: TRBV6-1; d_call: .; clone_size: .; j_call: TRBJ2-2; cdr3_aa: CASSGLKRNTGELFF; cdr3_nt: TGTGCCAGCAGTGGGCTTAAACGGAACACCGGGGAGCTGTTTTTT
v_call: TRBV6-2/TRBV6-3; d_call: .; clone_size: many; j_call: TRBJ2-7; cdr3_aa: CASSYNTYEQYF; cdr3_nt: TGTGCCAGCAGTTATAACACCTACGAGCAGTACTTC
v_call: TRBV12-3/TRBV12-4; d_call: .; clone_size: .; j_call: TRBJ1-1; cdr3_aa: CASSFTGLGTEAFF; cdr3_nt: TGTGCCAGCAGTTTTACAGGGTTGGGCACTGAAGCTTTCTTT
v_call: TRBV4-1; d_call: TRBD2; clone_size: many; j_call: TRBJ2-5; cdr3_aa: CASRGGRGGGRETQYF; cdr3_nt: TGCGCCAGCAGGGGCGGTAGAGGCGGGGGGCGGGAGACCCAGTACTTC
v_call: TRBV7-2; d_call: .; clone_size: .; j_call: TRBJ1-2; cdr3_aa: CASSLLDQGNYGYTF; cdr3_nt: TGTGCCAGCAGCTTACTGGACCAAGGGAACTATGGCTACACCTTC
v_call: TRBV7-9; d_call: .; clone_size: many; j_call: TRBJ1-3; cdr3_aa: CASSSAVDSGNTIYF; cdr3_nt: TGTGCCAGCAGCTCGGCAGTGGACTCTGGAAACACCATATATTTT
v_call: TRBV19; d_call: .; clone_size: few; j_call: TRBJ1-1; cdr3_aa: CASSTGRNTEAFF; cdr3_nt: TGTGCCAGTAGTACTGGCAGGAACACTGAAGCTTTCTTT
v_call: TRBV24-1; d_call: .; clone_size: many; j_call: TRBJ2-1; cdr3_aa: CATSDSRDIVNEQFF; cdr3_nt: TGTGCCACCAGTGATTCCCGGGACATTGTCAATGAGCAGTTCTTC
v_call: TRBV10-3; d_call: .; clone_size: few; j_call: TRBJ2-7; cdr3_aa: CAISDRGKDSYEQYF; cdr3_nt: TGTGCCATCAGTGACAGGGGCAAAGACTCCTACGAGCAGTACTTC
v_call: TRBV14; d_call: .; clone_size: many; j_call: TRBJ2-1; cdr3_aa: CASSQVRGGWIGDEQFF; cdr3_nt: TGTGCCAGCAGCCAAGTAAGAGGTGGTTGGATAGGCGATGAGCAGTTCTTC
v_call: TRBV4-3; d_call: TRBD2; clone_size: .; j_call: TRBJ2-3; cdr3_aa: CASSQDGSGGTDTQYF; cdr3_nt: TGCGCCAGCAGCCAAGACGGAAGCGGGGGCACAGATACGCAGTATTTT
v_call: TRBV5-1; d_call: .; clone_size: .; j_call: TRBJ1-1; cdr3_aa: CASKQDSSAFF; cdr3_nt: TGCGCCAGCAAACAGGATTCTTCGGCTTTCTTT
v_call: TRBV12-3/TRBV12-4; d_call: TRBD1; clone_size: few; j_call: TRBJ2-7; cdr3_aa: CASSTDRVGREQYF; cdr3_nt: TGTGCCAGCAGTACGGACAGGGTAGGACGGGAGCAGTACTTC
v_call: TRBV29-1; d_call: TRBD2; clone_size: .; j_call: TRBJ2-1; cdr3_aa: CSVERGLALYNEQFF; cdr3_nt: TGCAGCGTTGAGCGGGGACTAGCCCTCTACAATGAGCAGTTCTTC
v_call: TRBV5-6; d_call: .; clone_size: .; j_call: TRBJ1-1; cdr3_aa: CASSRDHGNTEAFF; cdr3_nt: TGTGCCAGCAGCAGGGACCACGGGAACACTGAAGCTTTCTTT
v_call: TRBV29-1; d_call: .; clone_size: many; j_call: TRBJ1-2; cdr3_aa: CSVGQGGYTF; cdr3_nt: TGCAGCGTTGGTCAAGGAGGCTACACCTTC